The 22 T cell receptor beta chains below come from one sample, sequenced in a study of blood T cell repertoires in COVID-19. The method was immunoSEQ multiplex PCR; TCRdb's version includes in-frame clones alone and lacks a portion of them. The sample has tens of thousands of clones, around 83% seen once. The sample consisted of peripheral blood. These receptors all come from a man aged 25 to 45 with COVID-19, enrolled during active disease.

V usage is TRBV3-1 (or the pseudogene TRBV3-2) and J usage is TRBJ1-2, with a weak D call TRBD1 (5 bases). Trimming stripped 0 bases from V and 4 bases from J, with 6 bases between. The germline V gene encodes CDR1 LGHDT and CDR2 YNNKEL (reference sequence). The CDR3 length is 13 residues. In DNA, the CDR3 is TGTGCCAGCAGCCAAGAGGGGCCCTATGGCTACACCTTC. Translating it yields CASSQEGPYGYTF.

The V call is TRBV4-1, the J call TRBJ1-1, with TRBD1 identical over 9 bases. The CDR3 sequence is 15 residues long. Germline V gene sequence: CDR1 MGHRA, CDR2 YSYEKL. V shed 0 bases, J shed 7 bases, and the junction held 6 bases outside the gene matches. The CDR3 protein is CASSQEPGQGDEAFF. In DNA, the CDR3 is TGCGCCAGCAGCCAAGAGCCGGGACAGGGCGATGAAGCTTTCTTT.

The chain links TRBV3-1 (or the pseudogene TRBV3-2) to TRBJ2-7; 7 bases agree with TRBD1. CDR3 length: 14 residues. Trimming cost V 8 bases and J 3 bases; bases outside gene matches: 10. The germline CDR1 and CDR2 sequences are LGHDT and YNNKEL (reference sequence). Here the CDR3 reads CASASTGTHYEQYF. The CDR3 coding sequence is TGTGCCAGCGCGTCGACAGGGACACACTACGAGCAGTACTTC.

This clone was seen only a few times. This chain connects TRBV11-1 to TRBJ2-7, with D perhaps TRBD2 (5 bases). V gave up 2 bases and J gave up 6 bases, with 14 bases separating them. CDR3 size: 14 residues. CDR1 is SGHAT and CDR2 is FQDESV in the germline V gene (reference sequence). The CDR3 bases are TGTGCCAGCAGCTTATGGGGAGCTGGGCGCGAGCAGTACTTC. Protein sequence: CASSLWGAGREQYF.

The rearrangement uses TRBV7-2 and TRBJ2-1; D is perhaps TRBD1 (6 bases). From germline, CDR1 is SGHTA and CDR2 FQGNSA. The CDR3 length is 13 residues. The ends were cut back, 3 bases at V and 13 bases at J, with 16 bases in the middle. This CDR3 reads CASSLPRDIGQFF. CDR3 sequence (DNA): TGTGCCAGCAGCTTGCCCCGGGACATTGGACAGTTCTTC.

The CDR3 bases are TGTGCCGCAGGGGGCGGCTATGGCTACACCTTC. This encodes CAAGGGYGYTF. The V and J genes are TRBV6-6 and TRBJ1-2; TRBD1 agrees at 8 bases. Trimming took 11 bases from V and 4 from J; bases not matched to a gene: 3. The CDR3 length is 11 residues. Germline assignment: CDR1 MNHNY and CDR2 SVGAGI (reference sequence).

The chain recombines TRBV11-2 with TRBJ2-1; 9 bases align to TRBD2. Germline V lookup: CDR1 SGHAT, CDR2 FQNNGV. The CDR3 runs 13 residues. V lost 0 bases and J lost 16; bases outside the gene matches: 7. CDR3 amino acids: CASSLDRVGLAFF. In DNA, the CDR3 is TGTGCCAGCAGCTTAGATAGGGTGGGACTAGCATTCTTC. The whole variable domain, remainder taken from reference TRBV11-2 and TRBJ2-1, is EAGVAQSPRYKIIEKRQSVAFWCNPISGHATLYWYQQILGQGPKLLIQFQNNGVVDDSQLPKDRFSAERLKGVDSTLKIQPAKLEDSAVYLCASSLDRVGLAFFGPGTRLTVL.

The chain uses TRBV6-6 and TRBJ2-2; D is possibly TRBD1 (6 bases). V gave up 6 bases and J gave up 4 bases, with 12 bases separating them. The CDR3 contains 14 residues. CDR1 and CDR2 (germline): MNHNY, SVGAGI (reference sequence). CDR3 in amino acids: CASRTGQSTGELFF. CDR3 in DNA: TGTGCCAGCAGAACCGGACAGTCCACCGGGGAGCTGTTTTTT.

The gene calls are TRBV5-1 and TRBJ1-1; the D is unclear. With 0 bases removed from V and 5 bases from J, the gap between germline ends came to 8 bases. The CDR3 loop spans 13 amino acids. The V gene's germline CDR1 is SGHRS and CDR2 YFSETQ. The CDR3 is CASSLGYVTEAFF. In DNA, the CDR3 is TGCGCCAGCAGCTTGGGTTATGTTACTGAAGCTTTCTTT.

This clone was recorded once. The J gene is TRBJ2-5, the V gene TRBV30; TRBD1 might be the D (6 bases). With 2 bases removed from V and 5 bases from J, the gap between germline ends came to 9 bases. CDR1 is GTSNPN, CDR2 SVGIG, per germline (reference sequence). The CDR3 runs to 12 residues. In nucleotides, the CDR3 is TGTGCCTGGAGTAGGCAGGGGGAGACCCAGTACTTC. It codes for CAWSRQGETQYF.

This sequence joins TRBV5-1 and TRBJ1-1, with D hard to call. Germline V gene sequence: CDR1 SGHRS, CDR2 YFSETQ. V gave up 3 bases and J gave up 1 base, with 4 bases separating them. The CDR3 extends over 12 amino acids. CDR3 sequence reads: CASSSGNTEAFF. In nucleotides, the CDR3 is TGCGCCAGCAGCTCCGGGAACACTGAAGCTTTCTTT.

The CDR3 loop is CASSFPASGIADTQYF. The CDR3 DNA sequence: TGTGCCAGCAGCTTCCCCGCTAGCGGGATAGCAGATACGCAGTATTTT. The chain recombines TRBV5-4 with TRBJ2-3, with TRBD2 identical over 9 bases. The CDR3 totals 16 residues. V was pared by 2 bases and J by 4 bases, with 8 bases of the junction left unmatched. Looked up from germline, CDR1 is SGHNT and CDR2 is YYREEE (reference sequence).

The chain uses TRBV6-5 and TRBJ1-5; possibly TRBD1 for D (5 bases). V was cut by 8 bases and J by 4 bases, with 15 bases left in between. This CDR3 contains 14 residues. In germline, CDR1 is MNHEY, CDR2 SVGAGI. The DNA for the CDR3 is TGTGCCAGCCGGACCAGGGTGACGAATCAGCCCCAGCATTTT. Protein sequence: CASRTRVTNQPQHF.

The rearrangement links TRBV6-6 to TRBJ2-2, with a possible D match to TRBD2 (6 bases). V was pared by 3 bases and J by 0 bases, with 11 bases between. Germline V gives CDR1 MNHNY, CDR2 SVGAGI (reference sequence). This CDR3 contains 16 residues. The CDR3 DNA reads TGTGCCAGCAGTTATGTTGCGGGACCGAACACCGGGGAGCTGTTTTTT. This sequence encodes CASSYVAGPNTGELFF.

V and J are TRBV5-4 and TRBJ2-5; 8 bases are a match to TRBD2. The CDR3 has 16 amino acids. Trimming cost V 0 bases and J 2 bases; bases outside gene matches: 6. Germline CDR1 reads SGHNT; CDR2 reads YYREEE (reference sequence). The CDR3 coding sequence is TGTGCCAGCAGCTTGGCCCCTACTAGCGGTCAAGAGACCCAGTACTTC. Its protein is CASSLAPTSGQETQYF.

The chain joins TRBV25-1 to TRBJ1-6; possible D gene TRBD1, 6 bases. Germline assignment: CDR1 MGHDK and CDR2 SYGVNS. The CDR3 has 13 residues. Trimming stripped 4 bases from V and 7 bases from J, with 8 bases between. DNA for the CDR3: TGTGCCAGCAGTGGGACAGAGAATTCACCCCTCCACTTT. This encodes CASSGTENSPLHF.

This sequence joins TRBV4-2 and TRBJ2-7, with D tentatively TRBD1 (5 bases). The CDR3 sequence is 14 residues long. Looked up from germline, CDR1 is LGHNA and CDR2 is YNFKEQ. With 3 bases removed from V and 0 bases from J, the gap between germline ends came to 9 bases. This CDR3 is CASSQAGPSYEQYF. In DNA, the CDR3 is TGTGCCAGCAGCCAGGCAGGGCCCTCCTACGAGCAGTACTTC.

J is TRBJ2-5 and V is TRBV7-2; 8 bases align to TRBD2. CDR1 is SGHTA, CDR2 FQGNSA, per germline. The V segment lost 5 bases and the J segment 6 bases; nucleotides outside the gene matches: 14. The CDR3 sequence is 16 residues long. In DNA form, the CDR3 reads TGTGCCAGCAGCCCGCTCCCGGGAGGGGCGGGAAAGACCCAGTACTTC. This encodes CASSPLPGGAGKTQYF.

The J gene is TRBJ1-5, the V gene TRBV6-5, with D uncertain. Trimming took off 6 bases at V and 4 bases at J, with 13 bases between the two ends. The CDR3 loop spans 14 amino acids. Germline V gene sequence: CDR1 MNHEY, CDR2 SVGAGI. This CDR3 is CASSPPGENQPQHF. The CDR3 DNA sequence: TGTGCCAGCAGCCCCCCCGGGGAAAATCAGCCCCAGCATTTT.

The rearrangement joins TRBV19 to TRBJ1-1; the D gene is possibly TRBD1 (5 bases). This CDR3 has 16 amino acids. Trimming pared 2 bases from V and 0 bases from J, leaving 13 bases between. From germline, CDR1 is LNHDA and CDR2 SQIVND (reference sequence). The CDR3 sequence is CASSILIAGLNTEAFF. As DNA, the CDR3 is TGTGCCAGTAGTATATTAATAGCAGGGCTGAACACTGAAGCTTTCTTT.

This clone was recorded a few times. Other DNA sequences within the sample encode an identical CDR3. The chain is built from TRBV12-3 or TRBV12-4 and TRBJ2-3; no clear D gene. This CDR3 has 13 amino acids. Deletions cut 1 base from V and 3 bases from J, with 5 bases between. CDR3 amino acids: CASSLGRTDTQYF. Written as DNA, the CDR3 is TGTGCCAGCAGTTTAGGCAGGACAGATACGCAGTATTTT.

This sequence joins TRBV18 and TRBJ2-5; maybe TRBD2 (6 bases). Per the germline V gene, CDR1 is KGHSH and CDR2 is LQKENI. Trimming cost V 3 bases and J 5 bases, with 13 bases left between them. The CDR3 spans 14 residues. CDR3 bases: TGTGCCAGCTCACCCGGAGGGGCCGGCGAGACCCAGTACTTC. Encoded protein: CASSPGGAGETQYF.